This record concerns one T cell receptor beta chain sequence. The source of the sample is a study of T cell responses to AZD1222 COVID-19 vaccine. Sequenced by immunoSEQ multiplex PCR; TCRdb stores in-frame clones only, minus some. The table has about 140,000 clones, 89% seen once. This CDR3 has 14 residues. This chain uses TRBV21-1 with TRBJ1-5. TRBV21-1 is termed a pseudogene. The clonotype comes from an adult in good health. The sample was peripheral blood, taken on day 0 of AZD1222 vaccination. The CDR3, as DNA: TGTGCCAGCAGCCCGAAAGATAGCAATCAGCCCCAGCATTTT. Protein sequence: CASSPKDSNQPQHF.